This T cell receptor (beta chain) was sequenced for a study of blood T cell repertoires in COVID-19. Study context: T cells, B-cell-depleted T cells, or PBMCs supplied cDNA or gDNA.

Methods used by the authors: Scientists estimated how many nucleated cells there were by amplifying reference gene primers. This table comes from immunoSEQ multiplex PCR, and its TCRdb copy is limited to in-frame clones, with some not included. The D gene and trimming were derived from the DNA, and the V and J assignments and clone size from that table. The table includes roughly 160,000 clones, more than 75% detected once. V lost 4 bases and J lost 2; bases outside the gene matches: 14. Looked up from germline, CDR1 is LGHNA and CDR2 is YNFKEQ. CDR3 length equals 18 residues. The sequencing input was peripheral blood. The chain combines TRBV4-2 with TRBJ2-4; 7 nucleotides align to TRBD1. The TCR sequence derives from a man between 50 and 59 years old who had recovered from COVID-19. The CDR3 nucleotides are TGTGCCAGCAGCCCTCTGAATGGAATGACAGGGACCAAAAACATTCAGTACTTC. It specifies CASSPLNGMTGTKNIQYF.